A selection of T cell receptor beta chains follows, all from one sample in a study of blood T cell repertoires in COVID-19. The method was immunoSEQ multiplex PCR; TCRdb's version includes in-frame clones alone and lacks a portion of them. The sample has approximately 250,000 clones, approximately 86% seen once; the top ten hold around 13%. The source material was peripheral blood. Source of these receptors: a woman between 65 and 79 years old with COVID-19, enrolled during active disease. Each CDR3 is given with its conserved first and last residue. The order of the fields is J gene, CDR3 length, D gene, clone size, V gene, CDR3 DNA, CDR3 protein. D genes are given only for firm matches. Expanded clones get a size class; other rows say once, few or many, or leave the size out.

J: TRBJ2-3; length: 18; D: TRBD2; size: -; V: TRBV7-2; DNA: TGTGCCAGCAGCTCCCAAGGGTGGCGGGGGGCTCGGTTAGATACGCAGTATTTT; CDR3: CASSSQGWRGARLDTQYF
J: TRBJ2-2; length: 15; D: -; size: few; V: TRBV6-1; DNA: TGTGCCAGCAGTGAAGCGTCCAGGCGGGCCGGGGAGCTGTTTTTT; CDR3: CASSEASRRAGELFF
J: TRBJ1-4; length: 15; D: TRBD1; size: -; V: TRBV9; DNA: TGTGCCAGCAGCTCGGGACAGGATTTTAATGAAAAACTGTTTTTT; CDR3: CASSSGQDFNEKLFF
J: TRBJ1-1; length: 17; D: -; size: -; V: TRBV19; DNA: TGTGCCAGTAGTCCTATGAGGGAGAGTCTTCGGAACACTGAAGCTTTCTTT; CDR3: CASSPMRESLRNTEAFF
J: TRBJ2-3; length: 20; D: TRBD2; size: -; V: TRBV7-6; DNA: TGTGCCAGCAGCTTAACCCTCTCTAGCGGGGGGGCGAGGTTGACAGATACGCAGTATTTT; CDR3: CASSLTLSSGGARLTDTQYF
J: TRBJ2-3; length: 16; D: TRBD2; size: -; V: TRBV27; DNA: TGTGCCAGCAGTTTCGCTAGCGGGGGAGCCACAGATACGCAGTATTTT; CDR3: CASSFASGGATDTQYF
J: TRBJ2-7; length: 13; D: -; size: few; V: TRBV7-9; DNA: TGTGCCAGCAGCTTCGACGGGGGCTACGAGCAGTACTTC; CDR3: CASSFDGGYEQYF
J: TRBJ2-1; length: 18; D: TRBD1; size: -; V: TRBV13; DNA: TGTGCCAGCAGCATCCGGGACAGGGGAGACCAAGGGGATAATGAGCAGTTCTTC; CDR3: CASSIRDRGDQGDNEQFF
J: TRBJ1-2; length: 13; D: TRBD1; size: -; V: TRBV6-5; DNA: TGTGCCAGCAGTCGACCAACAGGGGCTGGCTACACCTTC; CDR3: CASSRPTGAGYTF
J: TRBJ1-1; length: 13; D: -; size: -; V: TRBV9; DNA: TGTGCCAGCAGCACGGACAGGAACACTGAAGCTTTCTTT; CDR3: CASSTDRNTEAFF
J: TRBJ1-2; length: 14; D: TRBD1; size: -; V: TRBV5-8; DNA: TGTGCCAGCAGCCCACTACAGGGGGGAGATGGCTACACCTTC; CDR3: CASSPLQGGDGYTF
J: TRBJ2-7; length: 14; D: TRBD1; size: -; V: TRBV9; DNA: TGTGCCAGCAGCGTAGTAGGGACAGGGGGCGAGCAGTACTTC; CDR3: CASSVVGTGGEQYF
J: TRBJ2-5; length: 16; D: TRBD2; size: -; V: TRBV27; DNA: TGTGCCAGCAGTTCGGGACTAGCGGGGGGTCGAGAGACCCAGTACTTC; CDR3: CASSSGLAGGRETQYF
J: TRBJ1-2; length: 12; D: -; size: -; V: TRBV5-1; DNA: TGCGCCAGCAGCAACGACGGGAGAGGCTACACCTTC; CDR3: CASSNDGRGYTF
J: TRBJ2-5; length: 14; D: TRBD2; size: -; V: TRBV5-6; DNA: TGTGCCAGCAGCTTGGCTAGCGGACAAGAGACCCAGTACTTC; CDR3: CASSLASGQETQYF
J: TRBJ2-2; length: 17; D: TRBD2; size: once; V: TRBV7-3; DNA: TGTGCCAGCAGCGCGACTAGCGGGGGGCCCGGCACCGGGGAGCTGTTTTTT; CDR3: CASSATSGGPGTGELFF